This TCR beta chain was recovered during a study of identical twins (dated by TCRdb to the mid-2010s). Regarding the research as a whole: The study deep-sequenced TCR alpha and beta repertoires from monozygotic twins, unrelated adults of various ages and cord blood to test whether fetal clonotypes persist. To rule out contamination, the twin experiments were replicated at different times with different library preparation protocols.

Concerning this clonotype: No antigen is known for it. Per-base qualities were not stored, and no clone one base away is much larger.

The cysteine opens and the phenylalanine closes a CDR3 of 14 amino acids. The DNA shown is the 42-base CDR3, in frame from base 1. As encoded in the germline V gene, CDR1 is ENHRY while CDR2 is SYGVKD. Trimmed from V: 0 bases; trimmed from J: 3 bases; junction bases lacking a gene match: 0. What the work shows at the level of the full study, not this receptor alone: The excess sharing between twins in beta out-of-frame sequences was weaker because fewer shared sequences reduced the signal-to-noise ratio. In monozygotic twins, out-of-frame TCR alpha sharing was systematically underestimated by recombination models, although the models agreed with sharing between unrelated individuals. Compared with coincidental sharing between unrelated individuals, out-of-frame TCR alpha sequences shared between twins had an excess of sequences with low generation probability. Zero-insertion analyses could be partly confounded by invariant T cells such as MAIT and iNKT, though diverse VJ usage argued against such confounding for most clonotypes. Conclusions relied on cross-sectional statistical analysis, since the same donors could not be followed over many years. Fewer insertions were carried by abundant cord blood beta clonotypes; a weaker similar trend was observed in young adult naive repertoires, while no such trend was observed in memory repertoires.

Libraries were built with 5' RACE. Sequencer: Illumina HiSeq 2000. A universal primer binding site was added through template switching, and the final cDNA carried a unique molecular identifier so that TCR cDNA molecules could be counted accurately. Specific primers in the conserved constant-segment region were used to synthesize first-strand cDNA for the TCR alpha and beta chains. To control for contamination, each cDNA library was double barcoded with a SMART-Mk sample barcode plus Illumina barcodes. TruSeq adapter sequences and Illumina sample barcodes were added in two successive PCR steps. TCR alpha and beta cDNA libraries were sequenced on the Illumina HiSeq platform with custom primers. As for how the authors treated the data: Unique molecular identifiers were extracted from raw reads with MiGEC, and CDR3 positions were determined with MiXCR. For each individual, recombination models were inferred using an EM algorithm with the repgenHMM and IGoR tools. Shared clonotype analysis was performed with the tcR package in R, normalizing sharing by the product of cloneset sizes. To study raw recombination free of thymic and clonal selection effects, out-of-frame nonproductive sequences were analyzed. TCRdb reprocessing: public reads trimmed at Q25 with fastp, clones called with MiXCR, in-frame beta chains kept. One record per CDR3 amino acid sequence lists the most common genes and DNA. Here the V and J calls rest on TCRdb's processing, not on the authors' analysis. The sample includes 690,000 or so distinct CDR3 sequences, with over 8.5% observed a single time. The top ten constitute around 0.95% of the sample.

All donors were healthy Caucasians. Three pairs of female monozygotic twins, all aged roughly 18 to 29 years, made up the twin cohort. Peripheral blood mononuclear cells were used as the source from which RNA for TCR libraries was isolated. Separately, the same data were catalogued under a study of yellow fever vaccine responses in identical twins. As described in the second report: According to the authors, in identical twins the way T cells responded to vaccination appeared partly convergent and partly personalized. The study precisely tracked vaccine-responding T cell clones in identical twins.

Material: PBMCs. The source of this sequence is a young woman in good health. Recombination linked TRBV10-3 to TRBJ2-7; 9 bases in the middle match TRBD1. The nucleotide sequence reads as follows: TGTGCCATCAGTGAGTCGACAGGGGGCTACGAGCAGTACTTC. It codes for CAISESTGGYEQYF.